The subject of this entry is one TCR beta chain. The data were taken from a study of T-cell reconstitution after alpha-beta-depleted transplantation in children. TCRbeta library preparation incorporated unique molecular identifiers. TCRdb re-analysed the PCR reads in MiXCR, keeping a single row per CDR3 protein. The sample includes approximately 510,000 distinct CDR3 sequences, around 18% of them seen just once. Trimming left V 0 bases short and J 3 bases short, with 15 bases between. CDR3 length: 16 residues. From germline, CDR1 is MNHEY and CDR2 SMNVEV (reference sequence). This receptor was identified in a human donor who donated a stem cell graft to a child with acute lymphoblastic leukemia. V and J are TRBV27 and TRBJ2-7, with a weak D call TRBD1 (5 bases). The sample here was PBMCs from the stem cell graft donor, taken from the stem cell graft. The CDR3 DNA is TGTGCCAGCAGTTTATCCCCCGGCGACAGTGGCTACGAGCAGTACTTC. It specifies CASSLSPGDSGYEQYF.